This T cell receptor (beta chain) appears in the sequencing data of a study of shared clonotypes between healthy human individuals. Overall study: Each donor contributed plates that comprised three CD4 naive, three CD4 memory, two CD8 naive and one CD8 memory.

Naive CD8 cells were CD45RO-negative, positively selected for CCR7, excluding terminally differentiated effector memory CD45RA+ cells. Authors' analysis steps: ImmunoSEQ junction-only sequences lacked quality scores, so their filtering differed. Data came from immunoSEQ multiplex PCR; TCRdb stores just in-frame clones and leaves some out. The V and J calls and clone size come from that table; D and trimming were worked out from the DNA. In the table there are 750,000 to 1,000,000 clones, 80% to 95% of which are singletons. As regards this clone: As yet, its antigen is unknown.

Germline CDR1 is MNHEY and CDR2 is SMNVEV (reference sequence). Trimming took off 2 bases at V and 4 bases at J, with 11 bases between the two ends. The CDR3 has 14 residues. Whole-study results and caveats: Approximately 4.6% of naive CD4 clonotypes were shared across several donors.

The receptor's source is a man younger than 40 in good health. The chain combines TRBV27 with TRBJ1-1, with TRBD1 as a possible D gene (5 bases). The sample was naive CD8+ T cells sorted from blood. The chain's CDR3 is CASSLRQGFTEAFF. CDR3 bases: TGTGCCAGCAGTTTACGGCAGGGTTTCACTGAAGCTTTCTTT.